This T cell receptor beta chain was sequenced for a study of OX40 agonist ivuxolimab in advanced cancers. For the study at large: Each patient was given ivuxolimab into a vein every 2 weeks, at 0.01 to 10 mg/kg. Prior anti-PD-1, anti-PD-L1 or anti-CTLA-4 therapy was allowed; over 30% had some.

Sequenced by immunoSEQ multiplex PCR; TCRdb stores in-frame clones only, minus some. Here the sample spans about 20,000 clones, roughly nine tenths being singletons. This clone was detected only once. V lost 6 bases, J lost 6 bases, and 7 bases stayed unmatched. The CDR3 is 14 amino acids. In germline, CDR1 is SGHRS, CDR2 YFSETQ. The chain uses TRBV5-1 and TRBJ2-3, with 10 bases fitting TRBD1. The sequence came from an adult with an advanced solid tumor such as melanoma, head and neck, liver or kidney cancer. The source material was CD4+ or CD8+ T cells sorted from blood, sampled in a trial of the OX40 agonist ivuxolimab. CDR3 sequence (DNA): TGCGCCAGCACCTGGGACAGGGGAATCGATACGCAGTATTTT. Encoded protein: CASTWDRGIDTQYF.